This is a list of T cell receptor beta chains from one sample in a study of blood T cell repertoires in COVID-19. The method was immunoSEQ multiplex PCR; TCRdb's version includes in-frame clones alone and lacks a portion of them. The sample records roughly 220,000 clones, about 85% being singletons. The sequenced sample consisted of PBMCs or T cells enriched from blood (not recorded which). The receptors were gathered from a woman aged 25 to 39 who had recovered from COVID-19. CDR3s include the opening cysteine and the closing phenylalanine or tryptophan. The order of the fields is CDR3 protein, CDR3 DNA, clone size, D gene, J gene, V gene. A D gene is named only where the DNA matches it firmly. Rows give clone size only sometimes, using once, few, many, or a class for an expanded clone.

CASSMDRGMQPQHF | TGTGCCAGCAGCATGGACAGGGGTATGCAGCCCCAGCATTTT | . | TRBD1 | TRBJ1-5 | TRBV5-8
CASSVALRGSGNTIYF | TGTGCCAGCAGCGTAGCTCTTCGGGGAAGTGGAAACACCATATATTTT | . | . | TRBJ1-3 | TRBV9
CASSRKLAGSTFRVYEQYF | TGTGCCAGCAGCCGAAAACTAGCGGGCTCTACCTTCAGGGTCTACGAGCAGTACTTC | few | TRBD2 | TRBJ2-7 | TRBV27
CASSYPGYGYTF | TGTGCCAGCAGTTACCCGGGATATGGCTACACCTTC | . | . | TRBJ1-2 | TRBV6-5
CAISRAGGADMNSPLHF | TGTGCCATCAGTCGAGCGGGAGGGGCGGATATGAATTCACCCCTCCACTTT | . | . | TRBJ1-6 | TRBV10-3
CASSIGVTYEQYF | TGTGCCAGTAGTATCGGGGTTACCTACGAGCAGTACTTC | once | . | TRBJ2-7 | TRBV19
CATSRDLAAGGSNEQFF | TGTGCCACCAGCAGAGATCTGGCAGCGGGGGGGTCGAATGAGCAGTTCTTC | . | TRBD2 | TRBJ2-1 | TRBV15
CASSIQRGGAGELFF | TGTGCCAGTAGTATTCAGCGGGGGGGCGCCGGGGAGCTGTTTTTT | . | TRBD2 | TRBJ2-2 | TRBV19
CASRWTSGGAWQFF | TGTGCCAGCAGATGGACTAGCGGGGGGGCTTGGCAGTTCTTC | . | TRBD2 | TRBJ2-1 | TRBV2
CASSLLGTGGYGELFF | TGTGCCAGCAGTTTACTCGGGACAGGGGGCTACGGGGAGCTGTTTTTT | . | TRBD1 | TRBJ2-2 | TRBV27
CASSQAGTENTEAFF | TGTGCCAGCAGCCAGGCCGGGACAGAGAACACTGAAGCTTTCTTT | . | TRBD1 | TRBJ1-1 | TRBV4-2
CASSLALDTQYF | TGCGCCAGCAGCTTGGCCCTAGATACGCAGTATTTT | . | . | TRBJ2-3 | TRBV5-1
CASSYGQSLSYTF | TGTGCCAGCAGCTATGGACAGTCCCTGAGCTACACCTTC | . | . | TRBJ1-2 | TRBV5-6
CASSESGTGSNEQFF | TGCGCCAGCAGTGAGTCGGGGACAGGGTCCAATGAGCAGTTCTTC | . | TRBD1 | TRBJ2-1 | TRBV10-2
CASSPVAGGLNTQYF | TGTGCCAGCAGCCCGGTAGCGGGGGGGCTAAATACGCAGTATTTT | . | TRBD2 | TRBJ2-3 | TRBV3-1/TRBV3-2
CASSEEYRDRLHEQYF | TGTGCCAGCAGTGAGGAGTACCGGGACAGGCTCCACGAGCAGTACTTC | few | TRBD1 | TRBJ2-7 | TRBV25-1
CASSLGRGMGTEAFF | TGTGCCAGCAGCCTTGGGAGGGGGATGGGCACTGAAGCTTTCTTT | few | . | TRBJ1-1 | TRBV5-6
CASSPGLAGMGGQYF | TGTGCCAGCAGCCCCGGACTAGCGGGGATGGGAGGGCAGTATTTT | . | TRBD2 | TRBJ2-3 | TRBV7-2
CASSLGQRVGYGYTF | TGCGCCAGCAGCTTGGGACAGAGAGTGGGCTATGGCTACACCTTC | . | . | TRBJ1-2 | TRBV5-1
CASSLSRGQETQYF | TGTGCCAGCAGCTTAAGTAGGGGGCAAGAGACCCAGTACTTC | . | . | TRBJ2-5 | TRBV7-2
CASSLLSTETGSLEGYTF | TGTGCCAGCAGCTTGTTATCCACCGAAACAGGGAGTCTGGAGGGCTACACCTTC | . | . | TRBJ1-2 | TRBV7-9
CASSYSRTGGLGYTF | TGTGCCAGCAGTTACTCACGGACAGGGGGCCTCGGCTACACCTTC | few | TRBD1 | TRBJ1-2 | TRBV6-5
CASSPIAWGVETQYF | TGTGCCAGCAGCCCAATAGCCTGGGGAGTAGAGACCCAGTACTTC | once | . | TRBJ2-5 | TRBV7-2
CASSLGGADQPQHF | TGTGCCAGCAGCTTAGGGGGCGCGGATCAGCCCCAGCATTTT | few | TRBD1 | TRBJ1-5 | TRBV5-4
CASQRGQAVENIQYF | TGTGCCAGCCAGCGGGGACAGGCGGTAGAAAACATTCAGTACTTC | . | . | TRBJ2-4 | TRBV6-5
CASSLQGRRGNQPQHF | TGTGCCAGTAGTCTACAGGGGCGGAGGGGCAATCAGCCCCAGCATTTT | . | TRBD1 | TRBJ1-5 | TRBV19
CASSYPTEGPEQFF | TGTGCCAGCAGCTACCCGACGGAGGGCCCTGAGCAGTTCTTC | . | . | TRBJ2-1 | TRBV5-6
CASSLGMRGIPRGYGYTF | TGTGCCAGCAGCTTGGGCATGAGGGGGATCCCGAGGGGCTATGGCTACACCTTC | . | . | TRBJ1-2 | TRBV7-9
CASGNTGTEAFF | TGTGCTAGTGGTAATACTGGCACTGAAGCTTTCTTT | . | . | TRBJ1-1 | TRBV12-5
CASSMGRATGELFF | TGTGCCAGTAGTATGGGCAGGGCCACCGGGGAGCTGTTTTTT | . | . | TRBJ2-2 | TRBV19
CASSQDFLAGGREAQYF | TGTGCCAGCAGCCAAGACTTCCTAGCGGGGGGGCGTGAGGCTCAGTACTTC | . | TRBD2 | TRBJ2-4 | TRBV4-2
CASSQAARLAGGLTDYEQYF | TGCGCCAGCAGCCAAGCCGCGCGCCTAGCGGGGGGGCTGACCGACTACGAGCAGTACTTC | once | TRBD2 | TRBJ2-7 | TRBV4-3
CASSISDTNYGYTF | TGTGCCAGTAGTATCTCGGACACTAACTATGGCTACACCTTC | . | . | TRBJ1-2 | TRBV19
CASRGDSPNYGYTF | TGTGCCAGCAGGGGGGACAGCCCGAACTATGGCTACACCTTC | . | TRBD1 | TRBJ1-2 | TRBV2
CASSDRDRGEKLFF | TGTGCCAGCAGTGACCGGGACAGGGGTGAAAAACTGTTTTTT | once | TRBD1 | TRBJ1-4 | TRBV6-1
CASRKDRDYGYTF | TGTGCCAGTAGAAAGGACAGGGACTATGGCTACACCTTC | . | TRBD1 | TRBJ1-2 | TRBV19
CAWSVLPARDTGELFF | TGTGCCTGGAGTGTATTACCCGCCAGGGACACCGGGGAGCTGTTTTTT | . | . | TRBJ2-2 | TRBV30
CASSLNSIGGETQYF | TGCGCCAGCAGCTTGAACAGCATAGGAGGTGAGACCCAGTACTTC | . | . | TRBJ2-5 | TRBV5-1
CASSEWGGDREAFF | TGTGCCAGCAGTGAGTGGGGGGGAGACAGGGAAGCTTTCTTT | . | . | TRBJ1-1 | TRBV25-1
CASSLNTGSNEKLFF | TGCGCCAGCAGCTTGAACACGGGGTCGAATGAAAAACTGTTTTTT | . | . | TRBJ1-4 | TRBV5-1
CASSLRVAGSTDTQYF | TGTGCCAGCAGCCTCCGGGTAGCGGGGAGCACAGATACGCAGTATTTT | . | TRBD2 | TRBJ2-3 | TRBV3-1/TRBV3-2
CASSQEWLGGGNSGANVLTF | TGTGCCAGCAGCCAAGAATGGCTTGGCGGGGGGAACTCTGGGGCCAACGTCCTGACTTTC | . | TRBD2 | TRBJ2-6 | TRBV4-2
CATSRDAGTGAGELFF | TGTGCCACCAGCAGAGATGCGGGGACAGGAGCCGGGGAGCTGTTTTTT | . | TRBD1 | TRBJ2-2 | TRBV15
CASSPRLAGSTDTQYF | TGTGCCAGCAGCCCTCGACTAGCGGGCTCCACAGATACGCAGTATTTT | . | TRBD2 | TRBJ2-3 | TRBV9
CASRQGWGYTF | TGTGCCAGCAGACAGGGATGGGGCTACACCTTC | . | . | TRBJ1-2 | TRBV12-3/TRBV12-4
CASSLGWGGTDTQYF | TGTGCCAGCAGCTTGGGGTGGGGGGGCACAGATACGCAGTATTTT | . | . | TRBJ2-3 | TRBV5-4
CASSLGQGTDTQYF | TGTGCCAGCAGCTTAGGGCAGGGAACAGATACGCAGTATTTT | . | . | TRBJ2-3 | TRBV7-6
CASSVAGGRGTEAFF | TGTGCCAGCAGCGTAGCTGGGGGGAGGGGGACTGAAGCTTTCTTT | . | . | TRBJ1-1 | TRBV9
CASSFRRDRTYTGELFF | TGTGCCAGCAGCTTCAGACGGGACAGGACATACACCGGGGAGCTGTTTTTT | . | TRBD1 | TRBJ2-2 | TRBV9
CASSWRGLQFF | TGTGCCAGCAGCTGGAGGGGACTTCAGTTCTTC | few | . | TRBJ2-1 | TRBV5-6
CATSRAQQGREKLFF | TGTGCCACCAGCAGAGCCCAACAGGGTCGGGAAAAACTGTTTTTT | . | . | TRBJ1-4 | TRBV15
CASSKTESNEKLFF | TGTGCCAGCAGCAAGACTGAAAGTAATGAAAAACTGTTTTTT | . | . | TRBJ1-4 | TRBV7-2
CASSIRGGWDDEQFF | TGTGCCAGTAGTATACGCGGGGGCTGGGACGATGAGCAGTTCTTC | . | . | TRBJ2-1 | TRBV19
CASSVRDLGEQYF | TGTGCCAGCAGTGTCCGGGACTTGGGGGAGCAGTACTTC | . | . | TRBJ2-7 | TRBV2
CASSQGSTEAFF | TGTGCCAGCAGCCAAGGGAGCACTGAAGCTTTCTTT | once | . | TRBJ1-1 | TRBV3-1/TRBV3-2